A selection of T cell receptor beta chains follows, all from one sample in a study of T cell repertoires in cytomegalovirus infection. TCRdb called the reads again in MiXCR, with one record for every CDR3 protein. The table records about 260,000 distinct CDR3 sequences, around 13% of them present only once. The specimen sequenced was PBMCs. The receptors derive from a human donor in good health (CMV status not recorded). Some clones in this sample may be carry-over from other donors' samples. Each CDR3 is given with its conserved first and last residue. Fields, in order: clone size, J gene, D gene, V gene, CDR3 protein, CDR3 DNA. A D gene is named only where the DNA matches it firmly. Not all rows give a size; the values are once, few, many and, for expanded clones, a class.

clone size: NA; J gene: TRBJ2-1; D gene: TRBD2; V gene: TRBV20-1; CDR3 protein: CSAIYSGGLHNEQFF; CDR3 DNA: TGCAGTGCTATCTATAGCGGGGGGCTCCACAATGAGCAGTTCTTC
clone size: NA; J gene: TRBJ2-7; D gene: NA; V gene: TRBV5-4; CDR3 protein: CASSLAAANYEQYF; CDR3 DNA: TGTGCCAGCAGCTTGGCGGCAGCGAACTACGAGCAGTACTTC
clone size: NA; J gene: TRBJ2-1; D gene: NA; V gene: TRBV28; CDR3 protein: CASIPRALTYNEQFF; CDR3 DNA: TGTGCCAGCATCCCGAGGGCCCTAACTTACAATGAGCAGTTCTTC
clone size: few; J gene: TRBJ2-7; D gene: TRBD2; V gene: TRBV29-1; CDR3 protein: CSVWGGSLPYEQYF; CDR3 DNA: TGCAGCGTCTGGGGCGGGAGCCTGCCCTACGAGCAGTACTTC
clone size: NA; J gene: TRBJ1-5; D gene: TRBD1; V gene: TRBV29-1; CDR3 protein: CSAATGGGQPQHF; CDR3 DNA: TGCAGCGCTGCGACAGGGGGCGGCCAGCCCCAGCATTTT
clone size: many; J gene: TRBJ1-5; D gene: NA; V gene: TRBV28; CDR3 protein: CASSSRQSNQPQHF; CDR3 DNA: TGTGCCAGCAGTTCAAGACAGAGCAATCAGCCCCAGCATTTT
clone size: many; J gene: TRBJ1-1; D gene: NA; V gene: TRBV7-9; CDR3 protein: CASSGERGSTEAFF; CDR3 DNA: TGTGCCAGCAGCGGAGAGAGGGGTAGCACTGAAGCTTTCTTT
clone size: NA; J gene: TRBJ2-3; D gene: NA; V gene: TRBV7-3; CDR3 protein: CASSLTLGEATQYF; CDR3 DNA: TGTGCCAGCAGCTTAACGTTGGGGGAAGCTACGCAGTATTTT
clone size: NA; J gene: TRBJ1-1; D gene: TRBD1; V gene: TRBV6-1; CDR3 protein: CASSEVGTGSWNTEAFF; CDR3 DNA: TGTGCCAGCAGTGAAGTGGGGACAGGGAGTTGGAACACTGAAGCTTTCTTT
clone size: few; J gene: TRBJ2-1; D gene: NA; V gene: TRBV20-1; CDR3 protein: CSASKGPKAEQFF; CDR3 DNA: TGCAGTGCTAGTAAGGGACCGAAAGCCGAGCAGTTCTTC
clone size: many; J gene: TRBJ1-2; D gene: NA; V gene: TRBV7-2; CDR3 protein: CASSPGQMRGYTF; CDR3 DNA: TGTGCCAGCAGCCCCGGACAAATGAGGGGCTACACCTTC
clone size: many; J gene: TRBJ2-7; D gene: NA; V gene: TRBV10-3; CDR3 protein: CAISESGKQGHEQYF; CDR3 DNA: TGTGCCATCAGTGAGTCGGGAAAGCAGGGCCACGAGCAGTACTTC
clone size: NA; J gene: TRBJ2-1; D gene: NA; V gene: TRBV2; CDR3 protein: CASSVRDEQFF; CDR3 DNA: TGTGCCAGCAGTGTACGCGATGAGCAGTTCTTC
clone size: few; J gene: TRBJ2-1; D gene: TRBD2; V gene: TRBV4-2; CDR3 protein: CASSQPLAGDNNEQFF; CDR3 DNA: TGTGCCAGCAGCCAACCACTAGCGGGGGATAACAATGAGCAGTTCTTC
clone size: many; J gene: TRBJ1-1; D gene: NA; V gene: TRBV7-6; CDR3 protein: CASSQGRGPEAFF; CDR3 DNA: TGTGCCAGCAGCCAGGGCAGGGGACCTGAAGCTTTCTTT
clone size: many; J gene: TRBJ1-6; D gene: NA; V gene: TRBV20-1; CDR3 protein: CSARGGGGDNSPLHF; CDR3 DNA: TGCAGTGCTAGAGGGGGAGGCGGAGATAATTCACCCCTCCACTTT
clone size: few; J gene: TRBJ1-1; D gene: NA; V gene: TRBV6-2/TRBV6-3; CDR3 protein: CASRDTGMAFF; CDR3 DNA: TGTGCCAGCAGAGACACAGGGATGGCTTTCTTT
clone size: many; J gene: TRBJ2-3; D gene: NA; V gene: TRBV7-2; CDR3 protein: CASSSSSAHADTQYF; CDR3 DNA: TGTGCCAGCAGCTCATCTAGCGCCCACGCAGATACGCAGTATTTT
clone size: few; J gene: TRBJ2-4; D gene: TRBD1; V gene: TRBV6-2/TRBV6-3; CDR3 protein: CASSFKPGQGARYHF; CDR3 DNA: TGTGCCAGCAGTTTCAAACCGGGACAGGGGGCCCGCTACCACTTC
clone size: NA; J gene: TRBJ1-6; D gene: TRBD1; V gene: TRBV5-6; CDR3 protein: CASSRQGGGDNSPLHF; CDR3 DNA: TGTGCCAGCAGCCGACAGGGAGGAGGGGATAATTCACCCCTCCACTTT
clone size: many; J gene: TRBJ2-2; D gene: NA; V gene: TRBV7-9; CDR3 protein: CASSLIVNTGELFF; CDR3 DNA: TGTGCCAGCAGCTTGATCGTGAACACCGGGGAGCTGTTTTTT
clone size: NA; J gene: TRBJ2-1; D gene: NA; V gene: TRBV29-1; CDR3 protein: CSVGWGHEQFF; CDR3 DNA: TGCAGCGTTGGATGGGGGCATGAGCAGTTCTTC
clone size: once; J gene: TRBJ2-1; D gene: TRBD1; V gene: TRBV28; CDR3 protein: CASRRQGQDEQFF; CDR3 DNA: TGTGCCAGCAGAAGACAGGGTCAGGATGAGCAGTTCTTC
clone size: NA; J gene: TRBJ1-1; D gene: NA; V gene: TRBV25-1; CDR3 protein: CASSERGVFTEAFF; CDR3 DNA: TGTGCCAGCAGTGAACGGGGGGTCTTCACTGAAGCTTTCTTT
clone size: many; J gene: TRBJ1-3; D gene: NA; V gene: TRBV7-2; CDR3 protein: CASSLVPQSSGNTIYF; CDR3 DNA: TGTGCCAGCAGCTTAGTGCCGCAGAGCTCTGGAAACACCATATATTTT
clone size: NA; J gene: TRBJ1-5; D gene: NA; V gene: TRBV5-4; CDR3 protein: CASSLSGTQPQHF; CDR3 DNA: TGTGCCAGCAGCTTGTCAGGGACCCAGCCCCAGCATTTT
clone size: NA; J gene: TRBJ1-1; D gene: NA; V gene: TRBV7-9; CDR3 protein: CASRFGGPNTEAFF; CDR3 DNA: TGTGCCAGCAGATTCGGGGGCCCGAACACTGAAGCTTTCTTT
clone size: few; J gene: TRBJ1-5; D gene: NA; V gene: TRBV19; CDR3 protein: CASSIEGPQSNQPQHF; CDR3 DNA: TGTGCCAGTAGTATAGAGGGACCTCAATCCAATCAGCCCCAGCATTTT
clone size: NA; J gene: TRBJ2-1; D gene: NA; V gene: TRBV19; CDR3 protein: CASSIRGGGPSDEQFF; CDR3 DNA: TGTGCCAGTAGTATAAGGGGGGGGGGCCCTTCAGATGAGCAGTTCTTC
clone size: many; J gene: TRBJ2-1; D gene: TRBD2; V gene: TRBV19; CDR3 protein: CASSIRVLAGELRGNEQFF; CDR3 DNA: TGTGCCAGTAGTATTCGGGTCCTAGCGGGAGAGTTGCGAGGCAATGAGCAGTTCTTC